Sequencing of this T cell receptor (beta chain) was carried out in a study of cytomegalovirus exposure and HLA in healthy donors. Study-wide findings and caveats: That first-cohort TCR clusters tended to co-occur in the 95 to 150 validation repertoires was found in a later analysis.

This CDR3 is 16 amino acids long. V was cut by 1 base and J by 0 bases, with 10 bases left in between. From germline, CDR1 is LNHNV and CDR2 YYDKDF (reference sequence). Assay used: immunoSEQ multiplex PCR; TCRdb lists only in-frame clones, some missing. The sample includes about 170,000 clones, more than 75% seen only once; the top ten take more than 1.2%. With regard to this clone: Its target is not known.

The receptor comes from a woman aged 25-40 years in good health and CMV-seronegative. The V call is TRBV15, the J call TRBJ2-1; no firm D call. Sequencing was done on a sample of PBMCs. The CDR3 reads CATSRVIPSSYNEQFF. The CDR3 coding sequence is TGTGCCACCAGCAGAGTAATCCCTAGCTCCTACAATGAGCAGTTCTTC.